These 21 T cell receptor beta chains were all obtained from the same sample, sequenced in a study of identical twins. MiXCR, applied by TCRdb to the 5' RACE reads, yields one record per CDR3 protein. The sample consists of around 530,000 distinct CDR3 sequences, roughly 15% of them appearing once. The data also belong to a second study, concerning yellow fever vaccine responses in identical twins.

Sample: CD4+ T cells sorted from blood. These receptors were taken from a woman under 30 in good health.

Many counts were recorded for this clonotype. CDR3: CASSRDRANTEAFF. For the CDR3, the DNA is TGCGCCAGCAGCAGGGACAGGGCGAACACTGAAGCTTTCTTT. The V and J genes are TRBV5-1 and TRBJ1-1, with 9 positions matching TRBD1. CDR3 length: 14 amino acids. Germline loops: CDR1 SGHRS, CDR2 YFSETQ. The trim removed 4 bases at V and 1 base at J, leaving 2 bases unmatched.

This clonotype was seen more than once but under ten times. The chain combines TRBV12-3 or TRBV12-4 with TRBJ2-3; 13 positions agree with TRBD2. With V trimmed by 6 bases and J by 0 bases, 6 bases remained unmatched. This CDR3 is built from 17 residues. The CDR3 DNA reads as TGTGCCAGCAGGCCCGGGACTAGCGGGGCTAGCACAGATACGCAGTATTTT. Translated: CASRPGTSGASTDTQYF.

This rearrangement joins TRBV28 to TRBJ2-7; D unresolved. The V and J ends lost 6 bases and 0 bases respectively, with 12 bases between them. Germline CDR1 reads MDHEN; CDR2 reads SYDVKM. The CDR3 is made up of 14 amino acids. The CDR3 protein is CASRAYSSSYEQYV. The CDR3 bases are TGTGCCAGCAGGGCTTACTCCTCCTCCTACGAGCAGTACGTC.

With regard to this clonotype: This may come from a read error, since a much larger clone is one base off. CDR3 region: CGISEQGDTGELFF. The CDR3 region has the DNA TGTGGCATCAGTGAACAGGGAGACACCGGGGAGCTGTTTTTT. The chain links TRBV10-3 to TRBJ2-2; a possible D gene is TRBD1 (6 bases). CDR1 and CDR2 from the germline V gene are ENHRY and SYGVKD. The CDR3 is 14 residues long.

DNA for the CDR3: TGTGCCAGCAGACCCCGGGGCAGGGGGTTCCAAGAGACCCAGTACTTC. Translation: CASRPRGRGFQETQYF. The chain carries TRBV11-2 and TRBJ2-5; 7 bases align to TRBD1. J lost 1 base, V lost 6 bases, and 11 bases had no gene match. Germline V lookup: CDR1 SGHAT, CDR2 FQNNGV. This CDR3 spans 16 amino acids. Looking up the rest from reference TRBV11-2 and TRBJ2-5 gives the full variable domain: EAGVAQSPRYKIIEKRQSVAFWCNPISGHATLYWYQQILGQGPKLLIQFQNNGVVDDSQLPKDRFSAERLKGVDSTLKIQPAKLEDSAVYLCASRPRGRGFQETQYFGPGTRLLVL.

This clonotype came up a few times. The genes are TRBV7-9 and TRBJ1-4; no clear D. CDR3 length: 14 residues. V lost 1 base and J 8 bases, leaving 11 bases between the germline ends. CDR1 SEHNR and CDR2 FQNEAQ come from the germline V gene (reference sequence). As DNA, the CDR3 is TGTGCCAGCAGCTTAGGTGGACTATGGGAAAAACTGTTTTTT. Its translation: CASSLGGLWEKLFF.

This clonotype was counted only a few times. The chain couples TRBV20-1 to TRBJ2-7; TRBD1 matches at 11 bases. Trimming cost V 1 base and J 3 bases; bases outside gene matches: 2. Per germline, CDR1 DFQATT and CDR2 SNEGSKA (reference sequence). This CDR3 region has 14 residues. The CDR3 nucleotides read TGCAGTGCTAGAGGGGACAGGGGGGACTACGAGCAGTACGTC. It codes for CSARGDRGDYEQYV.

This clonotype was detected only once. The rearrangement uses TRBV28 and TRBJ2-7, with 7 nucleotides matching TRBD2. Germline loops: CDR1 MDHEN, CDR2 SYDVKM. With V trimmed by 6 bases and J by 0 bases, 14 bases remained unmatched. This CDR3 comprises 17 residues. The CDR3 nucleotides read TGTGCCAGCAGCCCAAGGGAAGTAGCGGGCACCTCCTACGAGCAGTACTTC. Its protein product is CASSPREVAGTSYEQYF.

CDR3: CASRGGTADYEQYF. The DNA of the CDR3 is TGTGCCAGCAGGGGTGGGACAGCCGATTACGAGCAGTACTTC. This rearrangement joins TRBV7-9 to TRBJ2-7, with 7 bases lining up with TRBD1. The CDR3 has 14 amino acids. J was trimmed by 4 bases and V by 6 bases; bases with no gene match: 9. Germline CDR1 SEHNR, CDR2 FQNEAQ (reference sequence).

The chain has TRBV29-1 and TRBJ1-2, with no clear D. Deletions cut 8 bases from V and 0 bases from J, with 1 base between. Germline-derived CDR1 and CDR2 are SQVTM and ANQGSEA. This CDR3 has 9 residues. The CDR3 loop is CSTNYGYTF. CDR3 coding DNA: TGCAGCACTAACTATGGCTACACCTTC.

This clonotype showed up just a few times. CDR3 nucleotides: TGTGCCATCAGGGGGACTAGCGGTCCCTACGAGCAGTACTTC. It encodes CAIRGTSGPYEQYF. The chain recombines TRBV10-3 with TRBJ2-7; 11 nucleotides align to TRBD2. The CDR3 totals 14 residues. V was clipped by 6 bases and J by 2 bases; unmatched bases: 3. Germline V CDR1 and CDR2: ENHRY, SYGVKD.

This chain uses TRBV12-3 or TRBV12-4 with TRBJ2-7; perhaps TRBD2 as D (5 bases). CDR3 length: 12 residues. Trimming pared 3 bases from V and 3 bases from J, leaving 6 bases between. The CDR3 bases are TGTGCCAGCAGTTTTGCGGGCTACGAGCAGTACTTC. This sequence encodes CASSFAGYEQYF.

This sequence joins TRBV12-3 or TRBV12-4 and TRBJ2-6; no clear D. CDR3 size: 12 residues. Trimming took 8 bases from V and 4 from J, leaving 6 bases between them. The CDR3 spells CASSRGANVLTF. In DNA form, the CDR3 reads TGTGCCAGCTCGCGAGGGGCCAACGTCCTGACTTTC.

CDR3 DNA: TGTGCCAGCAGTGAGGGACGCGGGAGGGTCGAGCAGTACGTC. Translated, it gives CASSEGRGRVEQYV. The chain combines TRBV6-1 with TRBJ2-7, with 9 bases fitting TRBD2. Germline-derived CDR1 and CDR2 are MNHNS and SASEGT. This CDR3 is built from 14 residues. With 3 bases clipped from V and 6 bases from J, the junction kept 6 bases outside the gene matches.

The chain uses TRBV4-1 and TRBJ2-3; possibly TRBD2 for D (5 bases). The CDR3 totals 14 residues. The V gene lost 3 bases and the J gene lost 3 bases, with 10 bases spanning the gap. CDR1 is MGHRA and CDR2 is YSYEKL in the germline V gene. CDR3 residues: CASSHRRGTDTQYF. The DNA of the CDR3 is TGCGCCAGCAGCCATAGGCGCGGGACAGATACGCAGTATTTT.

This clonotype was observed a few times. This chain joins TRBV6-1 and TRBJ1-6; the match to TRBD1 covers 12 bases. The V and J ends lost 6 bases and 7 bases, in that order; junction bases with no gene match: 1. The CDR3 runs 14 residues. Germline CDR1 MNHNS, CDR2 SASEGT. This CDR3 reads CASRGQGANSPLHF. For the CDR3, the DNA is TGTGCCAGCAGGGGACAGGGGGCGAATTCACCCCTCCACTTT.

A word on this clonotype: The junction shows a germline mismatch at one end, possibly a read error. This chain joins TRBV7-2 and TRBJ2-5; no firm D call. This CDR3 region has 14 residues. CDR1 and CDR2 (germline): SGHTA, FQGNSA. The CDR3 loop is CASSLSWPQKTQYF. The CDR3 coding sequence is TGTGCCAGCAGCCTCTCATGGCCCCAAAAGACCCAGTACTTC.

This clonotype has just a few counts. The J gene is TRBJ2-1, the V gene TRBV5-1; 9 bases fit TRBD2. Germline V gene sequence: CDR1 SGHRS, CDR2 YFSETQ. This CDR3 has 15 amino acids. After removal of 1 base from V and 2 bases from J, the junction contained 1 base not matched to a gene. Here the CDR3 DNA reads TGCGCCAGCAGCTTGCAGCGGGGGGCCTACAATGAGCAGTTCTTC. Translation gives CASSLQRGAYNEQFF.

In this sample, this clonotype turned up a few times. The genes are TRBV6-5 and TRBJ1-1; 9 nucleotides align to TRBD1. CDR3 length: 14 amino acids. The trim removed 6 bases at V and 3 bases at J, leaving 5 bases unmatched. CDR1 and CDR2 from the germline V gene are MNHEY and SVGAGI. The CDR3 nucleotides read TGTGCCAGCAGCTACAGGGGGCGGGACACTGAAGCTTTCTTT. Encoded protein: CASSYRGRDTEAFF.

The J gene is TRBJ2-1, the V gene TRBV5-6; TRBD2 matches at 7 bases. Germline V gene sequence: CDR1 SGHDT, CDR2 YYEEEE. V lost 7 bases and J lost 3; bases outside the gene matches: 13. CDR3 length: 16 residues. CDR3 in amino acids: CASYSPASGLYNEQFF. The CDR3, as DNA: TGTGCCAGCTATAGTCCGGCTAGCGGACTCTACAATGAGCAGTTCTTC.

This clonotype was counted between two and nine times. This chain joins TRBV24-1 and TRBJ2-7; the match to TRBD2 covers 7 bases. The CDR3 spans 19 residues. Looked up from germline, CDR1 is KGHDR and CDR2 is SFDVKD. V lost 3 bases, J lost 0 bases, and 16 bases stayed unmatched. CDR3 amino acids: CATSDPLALLAGLSYEQYF. DNA of the CDR3: TGTGCCACCAGTGATCCCCTGGCCCTTTTAGCGGGCCTCTCCTACGAGCAGTACTTC.